This T cell receptor (beta chain) was identified during a study of blood T cell repertoires in COVID-19. Overall study context: Italy, Spain and the United States were the sources of the convalescent and acute COVID-19 samples. From T cells, B-cell-depleted T cells, or PBMCs came the material, which was cDNA or gDNA.

Assay: immunoSEQ multiplex PCR; the TCRdb copy retains only in-frame clones and omits some. The data show 95,000 or so clones, roughly 79% seen once. Patients in Seattle were enrolled during active infection, then followed longitudinally. This CDR3 region has 17 residues. The V and J ends lost 3 bases and 0 bases respectively, with 15 bases between them. CDR1 SEHNR and CDR2 FQNEAQ come from the germline V gene (reference sequence). The genes are TRBV7-9 and TRBJ2-1; D is possibly TRBD1 (5 bases). Sequencing input: peripheral blood. The clonotype was recovered from a man older than 75 with COVID-19, enrolled during active disease. CDR3 nucleotides: TGTGCCAGCAGCTTCTACAGGACCCCCAGCTCCTACAATGAGCAGTTCTTC. Protein product: CASSFYRTPSSYNEQFF.